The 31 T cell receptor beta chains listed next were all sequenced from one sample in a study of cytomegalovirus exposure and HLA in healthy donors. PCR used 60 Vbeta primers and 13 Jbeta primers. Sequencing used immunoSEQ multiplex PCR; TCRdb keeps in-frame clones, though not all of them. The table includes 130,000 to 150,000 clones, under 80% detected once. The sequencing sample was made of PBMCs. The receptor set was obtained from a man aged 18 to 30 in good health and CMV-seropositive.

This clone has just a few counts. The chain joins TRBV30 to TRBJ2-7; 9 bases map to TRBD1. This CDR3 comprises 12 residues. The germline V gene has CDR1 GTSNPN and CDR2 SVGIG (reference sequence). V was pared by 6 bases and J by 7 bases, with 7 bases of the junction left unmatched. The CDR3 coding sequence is TGTGCCTGTACAGGGGGCATTGAAGAGCAGTACTTC. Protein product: CACTGGIEEQYF.

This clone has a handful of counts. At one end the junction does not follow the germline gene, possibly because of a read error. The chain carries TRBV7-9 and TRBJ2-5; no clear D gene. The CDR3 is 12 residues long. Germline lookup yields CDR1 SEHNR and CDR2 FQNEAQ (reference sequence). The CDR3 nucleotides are TGTTCCAGCAGCTTTAGAGAGGAGACCCAGTACTTC. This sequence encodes CSSSFREETQYF.

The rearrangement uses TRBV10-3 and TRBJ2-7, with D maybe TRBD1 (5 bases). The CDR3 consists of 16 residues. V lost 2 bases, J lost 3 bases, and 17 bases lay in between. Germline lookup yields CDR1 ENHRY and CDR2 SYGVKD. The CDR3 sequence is CAISEETGLRGYEQYF. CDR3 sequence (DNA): TGTGCCATCAGTGAGGAGACCGGCTTAAGGGGCTACGAGCAGTACTTC.

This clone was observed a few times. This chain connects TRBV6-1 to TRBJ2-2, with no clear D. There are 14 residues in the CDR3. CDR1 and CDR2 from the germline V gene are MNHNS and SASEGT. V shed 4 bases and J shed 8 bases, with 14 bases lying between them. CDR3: CASSAKRLIGELFF. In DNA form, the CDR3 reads TGTGCCAGCAGTGCTAAGAGGTTAATAGGGGAGCTGTTTTTT.

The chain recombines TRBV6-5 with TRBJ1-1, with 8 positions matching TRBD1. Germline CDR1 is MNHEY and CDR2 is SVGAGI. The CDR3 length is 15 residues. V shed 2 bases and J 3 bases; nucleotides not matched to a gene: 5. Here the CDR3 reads CASSYGTGWDTEAFF. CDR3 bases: TGTGCCAGCAGTTACGGGACAGGCTGGGACACTGAAGCTTTCTTT.

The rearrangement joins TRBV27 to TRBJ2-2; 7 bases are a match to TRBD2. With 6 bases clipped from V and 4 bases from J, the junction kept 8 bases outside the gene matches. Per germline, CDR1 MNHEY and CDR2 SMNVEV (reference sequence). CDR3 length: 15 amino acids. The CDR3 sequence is CASSTLGGVTGELFF. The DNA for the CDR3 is TGTGCCAGCAGCACCCTGGGGGGGGTCACCGGGGAGCTGTTTTTT.

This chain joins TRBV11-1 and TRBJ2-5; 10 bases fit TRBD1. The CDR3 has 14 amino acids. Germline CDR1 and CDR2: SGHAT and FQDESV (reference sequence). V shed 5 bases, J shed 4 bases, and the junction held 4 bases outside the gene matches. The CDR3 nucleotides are TGTGCCAGCAGCACGGGACAGGGGATAGAGACCCAGTACTTC. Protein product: CASSTGQGIETQYF.

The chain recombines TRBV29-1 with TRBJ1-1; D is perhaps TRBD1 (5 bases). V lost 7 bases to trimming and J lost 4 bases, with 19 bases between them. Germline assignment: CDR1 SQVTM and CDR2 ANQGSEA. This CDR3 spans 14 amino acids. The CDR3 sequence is CSGIMQGGITEAFF. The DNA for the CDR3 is TGCAGCGGGATCATGCAGGGTGGTATCACTGAAGCTTTCTTT.

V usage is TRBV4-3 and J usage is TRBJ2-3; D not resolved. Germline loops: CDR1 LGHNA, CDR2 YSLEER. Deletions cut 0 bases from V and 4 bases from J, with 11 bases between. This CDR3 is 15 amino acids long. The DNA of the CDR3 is TGCGCCAGCAGCCAAGAGTACCAACAGTCAGATACGCAGTATTTT. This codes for CASSQEYQQSDTQYF.

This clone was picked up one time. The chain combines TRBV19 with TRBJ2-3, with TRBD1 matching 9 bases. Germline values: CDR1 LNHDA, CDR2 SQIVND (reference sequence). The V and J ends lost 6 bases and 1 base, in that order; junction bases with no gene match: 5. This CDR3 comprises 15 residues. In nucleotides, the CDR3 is TGTGCCAGTAGAACAGGGGGCGCGGGCACAGATACGCAGTATTTT. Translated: CASRTGGAGTDTQYF. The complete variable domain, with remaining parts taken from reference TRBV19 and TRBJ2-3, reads DGGITQSPKYLFRKEGQNVTLSCEQNLNHDAMYWYRQDPGQGLRLIYYSQIVNDFQKGDIAEGYSVSREKKESFPLTVTSAQKNPTAFYLCASRTGGAGTDTQYFGPGTRLTVL.

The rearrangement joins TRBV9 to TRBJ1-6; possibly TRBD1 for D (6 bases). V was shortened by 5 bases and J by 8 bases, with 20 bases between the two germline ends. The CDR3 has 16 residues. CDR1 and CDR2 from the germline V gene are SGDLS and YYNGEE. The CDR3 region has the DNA TGTGCCAGCAGTCACGCGCGTCAGGGGTCGGATTCACCCCTCCACTTT. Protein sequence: CASSHARQGSDSPLHF.

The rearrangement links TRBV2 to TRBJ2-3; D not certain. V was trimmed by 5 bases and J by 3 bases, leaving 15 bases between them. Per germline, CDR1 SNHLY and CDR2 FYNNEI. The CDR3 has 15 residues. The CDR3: CASSPLIFPTDTQYF. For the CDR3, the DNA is TGTGCCAGCAGTCCACTAATTTTCCCAACAGATACGCAGTATTTT.

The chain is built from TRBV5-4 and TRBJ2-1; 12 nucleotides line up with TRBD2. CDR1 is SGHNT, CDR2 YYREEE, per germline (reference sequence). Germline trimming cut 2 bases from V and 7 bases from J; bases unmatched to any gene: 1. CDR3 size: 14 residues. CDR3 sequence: CASSLGLAGNEQFF. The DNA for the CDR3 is TGTGCCAGCAGCTTAGGACTAGCGGGAAATGAGCAGTTCTTC.

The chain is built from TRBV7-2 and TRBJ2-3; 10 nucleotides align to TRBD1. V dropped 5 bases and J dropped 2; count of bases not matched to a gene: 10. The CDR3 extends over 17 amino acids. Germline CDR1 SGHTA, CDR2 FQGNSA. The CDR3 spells CASSHGTGAALTDTQYF. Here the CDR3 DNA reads TGTGCCAGCAGCCACGGGACAGGGGCCGCACTCACAGATACGCAGTATTTT.

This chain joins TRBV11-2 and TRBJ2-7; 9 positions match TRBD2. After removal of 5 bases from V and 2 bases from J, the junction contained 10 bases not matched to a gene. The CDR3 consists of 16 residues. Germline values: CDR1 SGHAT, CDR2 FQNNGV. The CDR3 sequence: CASSPGEQRGAYEQYF. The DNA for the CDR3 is TGTGCCAGCAGCCCCGGCGAGCAGCGGGGGGCCTACGAGCAGTACTTC. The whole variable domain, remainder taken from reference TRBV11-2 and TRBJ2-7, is EAGVAQSPRYKIIEKRQSVAFWCNPISGHATLYWYQQILGQGPKLLIQFQNNGVVDDSQLPKDRFSAERLKGVDSTLKIQPAKLEDSAVYLCASSPGEQRGAYEQYFGPGTRLTVT.

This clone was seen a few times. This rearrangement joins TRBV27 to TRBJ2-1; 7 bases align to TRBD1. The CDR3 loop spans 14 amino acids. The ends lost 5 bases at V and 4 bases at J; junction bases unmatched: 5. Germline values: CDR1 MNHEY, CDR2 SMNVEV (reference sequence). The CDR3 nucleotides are TGTGCCAGCAGTGGGGACAGCGCATACAATGAGCAGTTCTTC. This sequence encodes CASSGDSAYNEQFF.

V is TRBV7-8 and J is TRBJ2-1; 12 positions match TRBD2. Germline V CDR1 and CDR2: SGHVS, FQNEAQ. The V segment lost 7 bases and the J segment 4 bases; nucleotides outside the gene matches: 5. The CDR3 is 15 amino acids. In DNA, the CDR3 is TGTGCCAGCACCGAAACTAGCGGGAGGTACAATGAGCAGTTCTTC. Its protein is CASTETSGRYNEQFF.

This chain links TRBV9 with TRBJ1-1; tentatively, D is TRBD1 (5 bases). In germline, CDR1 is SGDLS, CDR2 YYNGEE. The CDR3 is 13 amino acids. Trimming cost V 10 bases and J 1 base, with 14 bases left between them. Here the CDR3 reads CAASRGWNTEAFF. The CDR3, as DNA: TGTGCCGCCTCGCGGGGGTGGAACACTGAAGCTTTCTTT.

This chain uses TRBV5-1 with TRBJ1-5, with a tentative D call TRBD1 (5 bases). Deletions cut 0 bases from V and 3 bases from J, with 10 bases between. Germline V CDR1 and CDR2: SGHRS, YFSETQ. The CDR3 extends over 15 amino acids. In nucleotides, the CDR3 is TGCGCCAGCAGCTTGGCCAGGGCCCCCAATCAGCCCCAGCATTTT. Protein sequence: CASSLARAPNQPQHF.

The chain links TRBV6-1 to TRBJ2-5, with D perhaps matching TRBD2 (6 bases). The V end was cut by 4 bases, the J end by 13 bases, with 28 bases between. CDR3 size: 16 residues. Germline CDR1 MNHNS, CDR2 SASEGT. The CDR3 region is CASSGGWAGPLGTPYF. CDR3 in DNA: TGTGCCAGCAGTGGAGGCTGGGCGGGGCCCTTGGGGACGCCGTACTTC.

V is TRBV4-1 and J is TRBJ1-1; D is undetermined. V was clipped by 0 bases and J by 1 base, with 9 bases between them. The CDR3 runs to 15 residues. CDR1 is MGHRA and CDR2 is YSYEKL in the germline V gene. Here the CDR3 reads CASSQDLEGNTEAFF. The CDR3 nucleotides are TGCGCCAGCAGCCAAGATCTTGAGGGGAACACTGAAGCTTTCTTT.

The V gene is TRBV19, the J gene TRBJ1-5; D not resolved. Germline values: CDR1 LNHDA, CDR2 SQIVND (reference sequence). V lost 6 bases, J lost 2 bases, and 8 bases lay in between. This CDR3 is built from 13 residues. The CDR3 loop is CASSPTGNQPQHF. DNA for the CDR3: TGTGCCAGTAGCCCCACGGGCAATCAGCCCCAGCATTTT.

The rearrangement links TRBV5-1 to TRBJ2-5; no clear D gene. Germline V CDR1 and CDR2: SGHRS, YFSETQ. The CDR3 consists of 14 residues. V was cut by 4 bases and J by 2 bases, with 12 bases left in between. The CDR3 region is CASSLRRSQETQYF. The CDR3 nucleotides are TGCGCCAGCAGCCTCCGGCGGAGTCAAGAGACCCAGTACTTC.

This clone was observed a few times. The CDR3 protein is CASTLGVYSYEQYF. The CDR3 nucleotides read TGTGCCAGCACTCTCGGGGTCTACTCCTACGAGCAGTACTTC. The chain links TRBV6-1 to TRBJ2-7, with D possibly being TRBD2 (5 bases). Between the trimmed V and J ends, which lost 7 bases and 0 bases, there was a span of 13 bases. The CDR3 spans 14 residues. The germline V gene encodes CDR1 MNHNS and CDR2 SASEGT.

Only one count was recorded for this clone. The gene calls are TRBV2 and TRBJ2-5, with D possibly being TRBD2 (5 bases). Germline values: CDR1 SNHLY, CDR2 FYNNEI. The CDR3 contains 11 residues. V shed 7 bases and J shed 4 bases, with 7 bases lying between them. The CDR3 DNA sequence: TGTGCCAGCAAGAGGGTAGAGACCCAGTACTTC. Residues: CASKRVETQYF.

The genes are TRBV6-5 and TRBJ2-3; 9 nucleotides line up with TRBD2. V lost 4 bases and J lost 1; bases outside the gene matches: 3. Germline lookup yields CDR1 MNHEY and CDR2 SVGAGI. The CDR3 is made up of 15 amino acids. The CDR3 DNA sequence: TGTGCCAGCAGTTTAGCGGGGGTAGGCACAGATACGCAGTATTTT. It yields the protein CASSLAGVGTDTQYF.

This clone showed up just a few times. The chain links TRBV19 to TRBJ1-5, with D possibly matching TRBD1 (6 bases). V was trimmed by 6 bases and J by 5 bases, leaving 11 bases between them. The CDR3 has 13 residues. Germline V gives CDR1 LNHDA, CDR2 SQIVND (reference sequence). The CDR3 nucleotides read TGTGCCAGTAGATTTGCAGGGGATCAGCCCCAGCATTTT. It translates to CASRFAGDQPQHF. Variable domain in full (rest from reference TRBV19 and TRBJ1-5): DGGITQSPKYLFRKEGQNVTLSCEQNLNHDAMYWYRQDPGQGLRLIYYSQIVNDFQKGDIAEGYSVSREKKESFPLTVTSAQKNPTAFYLCASRFAGDQPQHFGDGTRLSIL.

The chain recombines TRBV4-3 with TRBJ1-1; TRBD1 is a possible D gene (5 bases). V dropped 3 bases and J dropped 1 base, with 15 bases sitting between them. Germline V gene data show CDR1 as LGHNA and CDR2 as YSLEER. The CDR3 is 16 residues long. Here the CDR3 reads CASSQGGEGKNTEAFF. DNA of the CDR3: TGCGCCAGCAGCCAGGGGGGGGAGGGAAAGAACACTGAAGCTTTCTTT.

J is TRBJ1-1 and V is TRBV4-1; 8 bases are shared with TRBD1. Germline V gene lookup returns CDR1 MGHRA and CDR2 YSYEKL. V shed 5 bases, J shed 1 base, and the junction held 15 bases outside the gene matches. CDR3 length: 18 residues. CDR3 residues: CASSAPGGLTNPNTEAFF. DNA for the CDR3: TGCGCCAGCAGCGCCCCAGGGGGCCTCACCAATCCGAACACTGAAGCTTTCTTT.

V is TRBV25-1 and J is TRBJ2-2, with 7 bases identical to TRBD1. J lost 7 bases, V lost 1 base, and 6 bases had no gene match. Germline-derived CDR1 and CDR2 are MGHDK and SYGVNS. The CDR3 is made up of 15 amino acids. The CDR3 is CASSEFRGSGGELFF. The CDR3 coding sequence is TGTGCCAGCAGTGAATTCAGGGGGTCGGGCGGGGAGCTGTTTTTT.

The CDR3 sequence: CASSVALQNGEQYF. The DNA for the CDR3 is TGTGCCAGCAGCGTTGCCCTCCAAAACGGTGAGCAGTACTTC. This rearrangement joins TRBV9 to TRBJ2-7; D gene uncertain. The germline V gene has CDR1 SGDLS and CDR2 YYNGEE. This CDR3 has 14 residues. The ends were cut back, 2 bases at V and 7 bases at J, with 16 bases in the middle.